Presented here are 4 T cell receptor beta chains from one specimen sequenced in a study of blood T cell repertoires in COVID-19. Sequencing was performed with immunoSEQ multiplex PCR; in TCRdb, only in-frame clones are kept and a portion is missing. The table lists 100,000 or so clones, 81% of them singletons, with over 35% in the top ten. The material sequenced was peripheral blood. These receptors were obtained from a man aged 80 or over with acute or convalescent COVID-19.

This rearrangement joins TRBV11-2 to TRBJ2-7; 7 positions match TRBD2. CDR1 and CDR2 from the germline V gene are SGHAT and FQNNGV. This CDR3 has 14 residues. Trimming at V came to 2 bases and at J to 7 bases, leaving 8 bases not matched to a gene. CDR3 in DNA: TGTGCCAGCAGCTTAAGTCTGGGGGGGGATGAGCAGTACTTC. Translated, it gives CASSLSLGGDEQYF.

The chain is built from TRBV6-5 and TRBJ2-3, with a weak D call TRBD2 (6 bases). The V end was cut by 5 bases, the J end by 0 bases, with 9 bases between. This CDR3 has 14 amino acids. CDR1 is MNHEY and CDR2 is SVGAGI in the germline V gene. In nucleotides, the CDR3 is TGTGCCAGCAGTCCGGGACTCAGCACAGATACGCAGTATTTT. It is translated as CASSPGLSTDTQYF.

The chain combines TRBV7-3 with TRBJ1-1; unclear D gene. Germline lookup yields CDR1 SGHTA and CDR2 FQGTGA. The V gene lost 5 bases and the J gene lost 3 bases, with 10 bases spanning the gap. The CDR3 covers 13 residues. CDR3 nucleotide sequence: TGTGCCAGCAGCCCGAGGAGGCACACTGAAGCTTTCTTT. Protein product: CASSPRRHTEAFF.

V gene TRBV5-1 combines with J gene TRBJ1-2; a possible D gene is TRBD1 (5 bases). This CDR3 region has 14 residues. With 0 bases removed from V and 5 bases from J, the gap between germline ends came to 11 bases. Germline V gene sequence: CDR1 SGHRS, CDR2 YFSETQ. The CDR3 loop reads CASSLEPGLYGYTF. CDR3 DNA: TGCGCCAGCAGCTTGGAGCCGGGACTATATGGCTACACCTTC.